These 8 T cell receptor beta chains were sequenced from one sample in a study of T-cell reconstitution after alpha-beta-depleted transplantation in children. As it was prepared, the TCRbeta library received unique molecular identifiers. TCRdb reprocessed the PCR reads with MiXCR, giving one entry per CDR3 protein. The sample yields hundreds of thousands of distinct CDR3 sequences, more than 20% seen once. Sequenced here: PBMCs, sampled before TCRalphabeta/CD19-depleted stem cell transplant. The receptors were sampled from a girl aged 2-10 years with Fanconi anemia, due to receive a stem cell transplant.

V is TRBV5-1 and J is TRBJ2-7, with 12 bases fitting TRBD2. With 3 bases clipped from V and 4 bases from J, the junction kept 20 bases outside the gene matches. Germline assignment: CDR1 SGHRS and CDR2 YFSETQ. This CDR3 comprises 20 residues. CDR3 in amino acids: CASSSAGTVASGGALYEQYF. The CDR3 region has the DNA TGCGCCAGCAGCTCCGCCGGGACGGTGGCTAGCGGGGGGGCCTTGTACGAGCAGTACTTC.

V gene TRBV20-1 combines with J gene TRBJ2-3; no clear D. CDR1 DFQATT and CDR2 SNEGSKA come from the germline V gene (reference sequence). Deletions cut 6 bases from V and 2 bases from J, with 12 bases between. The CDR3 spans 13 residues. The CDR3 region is CSASGRFTDTQYF. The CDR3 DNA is TGCAGTGCCTCAGGTCGCTTCACAGATACGCAGTATTTT.

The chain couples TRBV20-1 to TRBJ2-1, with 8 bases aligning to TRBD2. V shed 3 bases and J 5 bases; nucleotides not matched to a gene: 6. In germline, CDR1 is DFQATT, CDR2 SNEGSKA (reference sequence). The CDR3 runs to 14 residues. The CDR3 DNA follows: TGCAGTGCTAGTTCCCTAGCGGGTAACAATGAGCAGTTCTTC. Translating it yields CSASSLAGNNEQFF.

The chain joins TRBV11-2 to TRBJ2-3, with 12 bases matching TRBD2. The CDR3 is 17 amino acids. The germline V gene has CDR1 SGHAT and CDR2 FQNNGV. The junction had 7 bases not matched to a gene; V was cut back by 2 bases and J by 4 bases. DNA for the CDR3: TGTGCCAGCAGCTTAAGACTAGCGGGAGTAGTATCAGATACGCAGTATTTT. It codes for CASSLRLAGVVSDTQYF.

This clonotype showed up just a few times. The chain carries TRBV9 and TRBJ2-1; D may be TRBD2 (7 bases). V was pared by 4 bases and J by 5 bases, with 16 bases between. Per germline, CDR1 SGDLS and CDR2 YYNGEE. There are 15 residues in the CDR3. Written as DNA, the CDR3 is TGTGCCAGCAGCCAACTGAGGGGGGGCCACAATGAGCAGTTCTTC. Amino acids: CASSQLRGGHNEQFF.

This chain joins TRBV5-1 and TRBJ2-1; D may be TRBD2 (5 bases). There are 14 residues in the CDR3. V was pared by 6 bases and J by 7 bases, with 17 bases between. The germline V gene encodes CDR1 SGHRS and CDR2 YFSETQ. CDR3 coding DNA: TGCGCCAGCACGGTCGACCCACTAGAAAATGAGCAGTTCTTC. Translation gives CASTVDPLENEQFF.

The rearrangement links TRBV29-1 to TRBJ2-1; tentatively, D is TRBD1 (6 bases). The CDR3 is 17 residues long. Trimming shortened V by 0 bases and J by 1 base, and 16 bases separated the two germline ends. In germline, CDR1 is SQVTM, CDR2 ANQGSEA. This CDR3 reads CSVEDPYRVGSYNEQFF. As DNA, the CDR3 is TGCAGCGTTGAAGACCCCTACAGGGTAGGTTCCTACAATGAGCAGTTCTTC.

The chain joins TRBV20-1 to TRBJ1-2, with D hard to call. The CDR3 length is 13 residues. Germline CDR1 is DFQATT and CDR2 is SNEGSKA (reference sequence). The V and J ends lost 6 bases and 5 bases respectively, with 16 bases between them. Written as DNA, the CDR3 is TGCAGTGCGGGGTGGAATCGGCTTTATGGCTACACCTTC. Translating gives CSAGWNRLYGYTF.